One T cell receptor beta chain is described in this entry. Its antigen is unidentified. The sample originates from a study of cytomegalovirus exposure and HLA in healthy donors. Unrecorded immune exposures were likely, despite nominal health at sampling. Study findings and constraints: Researchers counted roughly 150 TCR beta chains as cytomegalovirus-associated. Association of 15,000 to 20,000 TCR beta sequences with HLA alleles was found at 0.05 false discovery rate in a later analysis.

With 60 Vbeta and 13 Jbeta primers, the PCR was carried out. Some clones are missing from TCRdb's copy, which holds only in-frame ones; the method was immunoSEQ multiplex PCR. The data contain around 110,000 clones, roughly 80% of them singletons. The receptor's source is a man younger than 40 in good health and CMV-seronegative. Sequencing input: PBMCs.

This CDR3 is CASSTQHVPGVEQYF. CDR3 nucleotides: TGTGCCAGCAGTACCCAGCACGTACCAGGGGTCGAGCAGTACTTC. The V gene is TRBV13, the J gene TRBJ2-7; TRBD1 is a possible D gene (6 bases). CDR1 and CDR2 (germline): PRHDT, FYEKMQ (reference sequence). This CDR3 spans 15 amino acids. Trimming took off 6 bases at V and 6 bases at J, with 21 bases between the two ends.